Listed below are T cell receptor beta chains from one sample, sequenced in a study of Graves' ophthalmopathy and Graves' hyperthyroidism. TCRdb re-called the multiplex PCR reads through MiXCR, storing one row per CDR3 protein. The table has hundreds of thousands of distinct CDR3 sequences, roughly 39% seen once; the top ten hold more than 2.5%. Sequencing was carried out using peripheral blood. The receptors stem from an adult man with Graves' ophthalmopathy. Both conserved end residues are part of each CDR3. The order of the fields is clone size, J gene, V gene, D gene, CDR3 protein, CDR3 DNA. D genes are given only for firm matches. Size values are once, few and many counts, or a class for expanded clones, and some rows have none.

many | TRBJ2-7 | TRBV7-6 | TRBD1 | CASSSTGQISEQYF | TGTGCCAGCAGCTCCACGGGACAGATTTCCGAGCAGTACTTC
many | TRBJ1-2 | TRBV9 | NA | CASSVEVYLNYGYTF | TGTGCCAGCAGCGTAGAAGTGTATCTTAACTATGGCTACACCTTC
many | TRBJ2-7 | TRBV7-9 | NA | CASSTDNHEQYF | TGTGCCAGCAGCACGGACAACCACGAGCAGTACTTC
once | TRBJ2-6 | TRBV2 | TRBD1 | CAISERQGAAGANVLTF | TGTGCCATCAGTGAACGACAGGGGGCTGCTGGGGCCAACGTCCTGACTTTC
few | TRBJ1-1 | TRBV27 | NA | CASSLIGTEAFF | TGTGCCAGCAGTCTCATAGGGACTGAAGCTTTCTTT
NA | TRBJ2-7 | TRBV7-2 | NA | CASSETGEAAYEQYF | TGTGCCAGCAGTGAAACAGGGGAGGCGGCGTACGAGCAGTACTTC
many | TRBJ2-5 | TRBV7-3 | TRBD2 | CASSQDGSGGLGETQYF | TGCGCCAGCAGCCAAGATGGTAGCGGGGGCTTGGGGGAGACCCAGTACTTC
few | TRBJ1-1 | TRBV10-3 | NA | CASSYISGHMNTEAFF | TGTGCCAGCAGTTACATTAGCGGACACATGAACACTGAAGCTTTCTTT
few | TRBJ1-2 | TRBV6-1 | NA | CASSEGGQNYGYTF | TGTGCCAGCAGTGAAGGGGGACAAAACTATGGCTACACCTTC
NA | TRBJ2-7 | TRBV11-2 | NA | CASSLDRKAYEQYF | TGTGCCAGCAGCTTAGACCGGAAAGCCTACGAGCAGTACTTC
many | TRBJ1-2 | TRBV5-1 | TRBD1 | CASSLTTGFHYGYTF | TGCGCCAGCAGCCTTACGACAGGGTTTCACTATGGCTACACCTTC
many | TRBJ1-6 | TRBV6-5 | NA | CASTPRSGIPPLHF | TGTGCCAGCACCCCGAGGAGTGGGATTCCACCCCTCCACTTT
NA | TRBJ2-6 | TRBV2 | NA | CASSPRANGANVLTF | TGTGCCAGCAGCCCCCGGGCCAACGGGGCCAACGTCCTGACTTTC
NA | TRBJ1-1 | TRBV27 | NA | CASAQSGLSTEAFF | TGTGCCAGCGCCCAATCGGGGCTTTCGACTGAAGCTTTCTTT
NA | TRBJ2-7 | TRBV10-3 | NA | CASSYSKLGTYEQYF | TGTGCCAGCAGTTACTCGAAACTAGGGACCTACGAGCAGTACTTC
many | TRBJ1-4 | TRBV5-1 | TRBD1 | CASSLGGGGNEKLFF | TGCGCCAGCAGCTTGGGTGGAGGGGGCAATGAAAAACTGTTTTTT
NA | TRBJ1-4 | TRBV6-1 | NA | CASSWGLRTHNEKLFF | TGTGCCAGCAGTTGGGGACTCCGGACTCACAATGAAAAACTGTTTTTT
many | TRBJ1-2 | TRBV2 | NA | CASRPDGNYGYTF | TGTGCCAGCAGACCCGACGGGAACTATGGCTACACCTTC
NA | TRBJ1-2 | TRBV12-3/TRBV12-4 | NA | CASRGAGDGTHGYTF | TGTGCCAGCAGGGGAGCGGGGGACGGGACCCATGGCTACACCTTC
many | TRBJ1-4 | TRBV29-1 | TRBD1 | CSVLQGADEKLFF | TGCAGCGTCCTACAGGGGGCTGACGAAAAACTGTTTTTT
many | TRBJ1-6 | TRBV7-9 | TRBD1 | CASSLSPTGGASPLHF | TGTGCCAGCAGCTTATCCCCCACAGGGGGAGCCTCACCCCTCCACTTT
NA | TRBJ2-5 | TRBV3-1 | NA | CASRGDAETQYF | TGTGCCAGCAGAGGGGACGCAGAGACCCAGTACTTC
NA | TRBJ1-2 | TRBV5-5 | TRBD1 | CASSLVTGETGYGYTF | TGTGCCAGCAGCTTGGTTACAGGGGAAACGGGCTATGGCTACACCTTC
NA | TRBJ2-6 | TRBV7-4 | NA | CASRDGQGANVLTF | TGTGCCAGCAGAGATGGACAGGGGGCCAACGTCCTGACTTTC
NA | TRBJ2-2 | TRBV11-2 | NA | CASGQGPAGELFF | TGTGCCAGCGGCCAGGGACCCGCCGGGGAGCTGTTTTTT
many | TRBJ2-7 | TRBV13 | NA | CASSFMGRANSYEQYF | TGTGCCAGCAGCTTTATGGGTAGGGCTAACTCCTACGAGCAGTACTTC
NA | TRBJ2-7 | TRBV10-3 | TRBD1 | CASSSAGTGNYEQYF | TGTGCCAGCAGTTCTGCCGGGACAGGAAACTACGAGCAGTACTTC
few | TRBJ1-2 | TRBV4-2 | NA | CASSQDLQGIGGYTF | TGTGCCAGCAGCCAAGATCTTCAGGGAATCGGGGGCTACACCTTC
many | TRBJ2-7 | TRBV7-3 | TRBD1 | CASRPPGQGISEQYF | TGTGCCAGCAGACCTCCGGGACAGGGGATTAGCGAGCAGTACTTC
few | TRBJ2-7 | TRBV20-1 | TRBD1 | CSASVGQAIAYEQYF | TGCAGTGCTTCTGTGGGACAGGCCATCGCCTACGAGCAGTACTTC
few | TRBJ1-3 | TRBV7-8 | TRBD1 | CASSRQTGVENTIYF | TGTGCCAGCAGCCGGCAGACAGGGGTGGAAAACACCATATATTTT
many | TRBJ1-2 | TRBV7-2 | NA | CASSLEAGARGGYTF | TGTGCCAGCAGCTTAGAAGCGGGGGCGCGGGGTGGCTACACCTTC
many | TRBJ1-2 | TRBV7-9 | NA | CASSWPNGGYTF | TGTGCCAGCAGCTGGCCCAACGGTGGCTACACCTTC
NA | TRBJ2-5 | TRBV20-1 | TRBD2 | CSARASGRGGRETQYF | TGCAGTGCTAGAGCGTCAGGGCGGGGGGGCCGTGAGACCCAGTACTTC
NA | TRBJ1-1 | TRBV9 | TRBD1 | CASSLPSGGAEAFF | TGTGCCAGCAGCCTCCCGTCAGGGGGGGCTGAAGCTTTCTTT
many | TRBJ1-2 | TRBV7-2 | NA | CASSRGGRDYGYTF | TGTGCCAGCAGCCGGGGCGGGCGGGACTATGGCTACACCTTC
NA | TRBJ1-6 | TRBV6-6 | NA | CASSLYSDNSPLHF | TGTGCCAGCAGCCTCTATTCCGATAATTCACCCCTCCACTTT
few | TRBJ2-7 | TRBV20-1 | NA | CSARGGGGREQYF | TGCAGTGCTAGAGGTGGAGGAGGGCGAGAGCAGTACTTC
NA | TRBJ2-5 | TRBV5-1 | TRBD1 | CASSLGQAVGTQYF | TGCGCCAGCAGCCTCGGACAGGCTGTAGGGACCCAGTACTTC
many | TRBJ1-1 | TRBV19 | TRBD1 | CASSNRDRGHTEAFF | TGTGCCAGTAGTAACCGGGACAGGGGGCATACTGAAGCTTTCTTT
many | TRBJ1-6 | TRBV10-3 | NA | CAISDPWDSPLHF | TGTGCCATCAGTGACCCCTGGGACTCACCCCTCCACTTT
many | TRBJ2-7 | TRBV11-3 | NA | CASSLPGQMSYEQYF | TGTGCCAGCAGCTTACCCGGACAGATGTCCTACGAGCAGTACTTC
NA | TRBJ2-5 | TRBV10-2 | TRBD1 | CASSERTGLEGETQYF | TGCGCCAGCAGTGAACGGACAGGGTTAGAGGGAGAGACCCAGTACTTC